These 10 T cell receptor beta chains were sequenced from one sample in a study of control samples from healthy donors and cancer patients. Clones were sequenced by immunoSEQ multiplex PCR, and TCRdb holds only the in-frame ones, with some missing. The table has some 99,000 clones, about nine tenths seen once. The sequenced sample consisted of blood. The receptors stem from a human donor in good health. The donor label of this sample is uncertain.

The rearrangement uses TRBV15 and TRBJ2-1, with no clear D. The CDR3 loop spans 12 amino acids. V lost 0 bases, J lost 8 bases, and 5 bases lay in between. From germline, CDR1 is LNHNV and CDR2 YYDKDF (reference sequence). DNA of the CDR3: TGTGCCACCAGCAGAGATCAGGATGAGCAGTTCTTC. It translates to CATSRDQDEQFF.

The chain has TRBV6-6 and TRBJ2-7, with a tentative D call TRBD2 (6 bases). CDR1 and CDR2 (germline): MNHNY, SVGAGI (reference sequence). Trimming took 4 bases from V and 6 from J, leaving 16 bases between them. This CDR3 is 14 amino acids long. CDR3 nucleotides: TGTGCCAGCAGTTCAACCGGGACTCAAGCCGAGCAGTACTTC. This sequence encodes CASSSTGTQAEQYF.

The chain uses TRBV5-1 and TRBJ1-2; TRBD1 might be the D (5 bases). Per germline, CDR1 SGHRS and CDR2 YFSETQ. The germline V and J ends were trimmed by 4 bases and 2 bases, with 15 bases remaining between them. The CDR3 length is 15 residues. CDR3 coding DNA: TGCGCCAGCAGCCCTGACCCGGGGCCCAACTATGGCTACACCTTC. Its protein is CASSPDPGPNYGYTF.

The chain employs TRBV6-5 and TRBJ2-7, with unresolved D. Germline V CDR1 and CDR2: MNHEY, SVGAGI. V lost 7 bases, J lost 5 bases, and 15 bases lay in between. CDR3 length equals 13 residues. The CDR3 region is CASTPLFGHEQYF. The CDR3 bases are TGTGCCAGCACACCGCTATTTGGGCACGAGCAGTACTTC.

V gene TRBV4-1 combines with J gene TRBJ2-3; tentatively, D is TRBD1 (6 bases). Looked up from germline, CDR1 is MGHRA and CDR2 is YSYEKL. This CDR3 comprises 19 residues. The V gene lost 1 base and the J gene lost 3 bases, with 23 bases spanning the gap. The CDR3 is CASSQGFTARQVSTDTQYF. The CDR3 DNA reads as TGCGCCAGCAGCCAAGGATTTACCGCCAGACAGGTTTCAACAGATACGCAGTATTTT.

The V and J genes are TRBV6-5 and TRBJ1-5; 9 bases align to TRBD1. The CDR3 contains 15 residues. The germline V gene encodes CDR1 MNHEY and CDR2 SVGAGI. With V trimmed by 4 bases and J by 1 base, 2 bases remained unmatched. CDR3 in amino acids: CASSSGQGSNQPQHF. The CDR3 DNA is TGTGCCAGCAGTTCAGGACAGGGGAGCAATCAGCCCCAGCATTTT.

V and J are TRBV6-6 and TRBJ1-1; D is unclear. The V gene lost 0 bases and the J gene lost 0 bases, with 8 bases spanning the gap. Per germline, CDR1 MNHNY and CDR2 SVGAGI (reference sequence). This CDR3 has 15 residues. CDR3 nucleotides: TGTGCCAGCAGTTACTCGACAAACCTGAACACTGAAGCTTTCTTT. It translates to CASSYSTNLNTEAFF.

This clone appeared once. The chain couples TRBV2 to TRBJ1-6; no reliable D call. The CDR3 is 13 amino acids. Germline V CDR1 and CDR2: SNHLY, FYNNEI. The germline V and J ends were trimmed by 2 bases and 8 bases, with 7 bases remaining between them. The CDR3 nucleotides read TGTGCCAGCAGTGAAAGGTCAGATTCACCCCTCCACTTT. Residues: CASSERSDSPLHF.

The chain joins TRBV14 to TRBJ2-7; 7 bases agree with TRBD1. Trimming removed 3 bases from V and 1 base from J; junction bases left unmatched: 3. The CDR3 consists of 14 residues. Germline assignment: CDR1 SGHDN and CDR2 FVKESK. CDR3 bases: TGTGCCAGCAGCCAGGGACAGTTTTCCTACGAGCAGTACTTC. Amino acids: CASSQGQFSYEQYF.

The V gene is TRBV11-2, the J gene TRBJ2-7; D remains ambiguous. The CDR3 contains 16 residues. Germline CDR1 is SGHAT and CDR2 is FQNNGV. Trimming pared 3 bases from V and 0 bases from J, leaving 15 bases between. The CDR3 loop reads CASSFTTQTLSYEQYF. The CDR3 nucleotides are TGTGCCAGCAGCTTTACAACTCAGACCCTCTCCTACGAGCAGTACTTC.